This T cell receptor (beta chain) was captured in a study of T-cell memory formation after mild COVID-19. TCRdb re-called the 5' RACE reads through MiXCR, storing one row per CDR3 protein. Of approximately 300,000 distinct CDR3 sequences in the sample, approximately 15% were seen once. Study-wide findings and caveats: Contracting clones, day 15 to 85, had balanced CD4/CD8, and later expanders favored CD4+. Pre-infection memory held some responding clones, suggesting pre-existing cross-reactive T cells responded.

This CDR3 has 17 amino acids. CDR1 is SGDLS, CDR2 YYNGEE, per germline. Deletions cut 6 bases from V and 3 bases from J, with 19 bases between. As concerns this clonotype: Its specificity is not known.

The receptor was derived from a man aged 18 to 30 who had mild COVID-19 (a few samples of this study predate the infection). Cell type and time point are not known. J is TRBJ1-6 and V is TRBV9; D gene ambiguous. What was sequenced was PBMCs or a T cell subset sorted from them (not recorded which). The CDR3 bases are TGTGCCAGCAAGACCAGTCGAAGGGAATACTATAATTCACCCCTCCACTTT. Protein sequence: CASKTSRREYYNSPLHF.